These 8 T cell receptor beta chains originate from one sample sequenced in a study of blood T cell repertoires in COVID-19. Some clones are missing from TCRdb's copy, which holds only in-frame ones; the method was immunoSEQ multiplex PCR. The sample has around 190,000 clones; more than 75% are singletons. Sequenced sample: peripheral blood. Every receptor here comes from a human donor in a cohort sampled during active COVID-19.

The chain combines TRBV19 with TRBJ1-5, with D uncertain. CDR1 and CDR2 (germline): LNHDA, SQIVND (reference sequence). V was pared by 6 bases and J by 1 base, with 25 bases between. The CDR3 runs to 19 residues. CDR3 DNA sequence: TGTGCCAGTAGATCTAATAGGTGGGCAGTCGGGGTCAGCAATCAGCCCCAGCATTTT. Translation gives CASRSNRWAVGVSNQPQHF. The full variable domain, its missing parts supplied by reference TRBV19 and TRBJ1-5, is DGGITQSPKYLFRKEGQNVTLSCEQNLNHDAMYWYRQDPGQGLRLIYYSQIVNDFQKGDIAEGYSVSREKKESFPLTVTSAQKNPTAFYLCASRSNRWAVGVSNQPQHFGDGTRLSIL.

The chain uses TRBV2 and TRBJ2-7; 8 bases match TRBD1. J was trimmed by 3 bases and V by 7 bases; bases with no gene match: 8. Germline V gene data show CDR1 as SNHLY and CDR2 as FYNNEI. This CDR3 region has 14 residues. DNA of the CDR3: TGTGCCAGCATACAGACAGGGGCATACTACGAGCAGTACTTC. The encoded protein is CASIQTGAYYEQYF.

This chain uses TRBV10-3 with TRBJ2-3; 8 nucleotides align to TRBD2. The CDR3 length is 15 residues. Germline trimming cut 0 bases from V and 3 bases from J; bases unmatched to any gene: 2. CDR1 and CDR2 (germline): ENHRY, SYGVKD. CDR3 in amino acids: CAISESGGATDTQYF. In DNA form, the CDR3 reads TGTGCCATCAGTGAGTCCGGGGGGGCGACAGATACGCAGTATTTT.

This clone has a handful of counts. The chain employs TRBV15 and TRBJ2-1, with 8 bases fitting TRBD2. Germline CDR1 LNHNV, CDR2 YYDKDF (reference sequence). The CDR3 has 14 residues. The V and J ends lost 5 bases and 8 bases, in that order; junction bases with no gene match: 8. CDR3 sequence (DNA): TGTGCCACCAGCGCGGGACTAGGGAGGGATGAGCAGTTCTTC. Translated, it gives CATSAGLGRDEQFF.

The chain recombines TRBV4-1 with TRBJ2-7; D is possibly TRBD1 (5 bases). The CDR3 totals 14 residues. V was clipped by 1 base and J by 4 bases, with 11 bases between them. Germline loops: CDR1 MGHRA, CDR2 YSYEKL. The CDR3 coding sequence is TGCGCCAGCAGCCAAGCATCAGGGCTATACGAGCAGTACTTC. This gives the protein CASSQASGLYEQYF.

The V and J genes are TRBV5-6 and TRBJ1-2, with D possibly being TRBD1 (5 bases). This CDR3 contains 11 residues. With 5 bases removed from V and 8 bases from J, the gap between germline ends came to 10 bases. CDR1 SGHDT and CDR2 YYEEEE come from the germline V gene. CDR3 protein: CASRLTGGYTF. The CDR3 nucleotides read TGTGCCAGCAGGCTAACAGGAGGCTACACCTTC. The whole variable domain, remainder taken from reference TRBV5-6 and TRBJ1-2, is DAGVTQSPTHLIKTRGQQVTLRCSPKSGHDTVSWYQQALGQGPQFIFQYYEEEERQRGNFPDRFSGHQFPNYSSELNVNALLLGDSALYLCASRLTGGYTFGSGTRLTVV.

The V and J genes are TRBV5-1 and TRBJ2-3, with 7 bases lining up with TRBD1. V lost 8 bases and J lost 2; bases outside the gene matches: 8. This CDR3 contains 14 residues. In germline, CDR1 is SGHRS, CDR2 YFSETQ. CDR3 nucleotide sequence: TGCGCCAGTGCACGGGACAGACACACAGATACGCAGTATTTT. Translation: CASARDRHTDTQYF.

The rearrangement links TRBV5-1 to TRBJ2-7; the match to TRBD2 covers 9 bases. The CDR3 is 13 amino acids. After removal of 1 base from V and 4 bases from J, the junction contained 0 bases not matched to a gene. The germline CDR1 and CDR2 sequences are SGHRS and YFSETQ. DNA of the CDR3: TGCGCCAGCAGCTTGAGCGGGAGGTACGAGCAGTACTTC. Protein sequence: CASSLSGRYEQYF.